The clone carrying this T cell receptor (beta chain) showed up just once. The germline V and J ends were trimmed by 1 base and 2 bases, with 11 bases remaining between them. Germline CDR1 reads MGHRA; CDR2 reads YSYEKL. The CDR3 contains 15 residues. The sample is drawn from a study of blood T cell repertoires in COVID-19. In the study overall: The cDNA or gDNA used as material had been derived from T cells, B-cell-depleted T cells, or PBMCs.

Only in-frame clones appear in the TCRdb table, and some are missing; sequencing was by immunoSEQ multiplex PCR. The table lists more than 130,000 clones, around nine tenths of them singletons, with roughly a tenth in the top ten. This clonotype was sampled from a man aged 50 to 59 with active or convalescent COVID-19. This chain joins TRBV4-1 and TRBJ1-2; D possibly corresponds to TRBD1 (6 bases). Sequenced input: peripheral blood. The CDR3 coding sequence is TGCGCCAGCAGCCAAGGGGTTGGACAGAACTATGGCTACACCTTC. As protein: CASSQGVGQNYGYTF.